Listed below are T cell receptor beta chains from one sample, sequenced in a study of cytomegalovirus exposure and HLA in healthy donors. TCRdb's copy holds only in-frame clones and misses some; the assay was immunoSEQ multiplex PCR. The repertoire holds about 140,000 clones, with 70% to 85% as singletons. The sequencing input was PBMCs. These receptors all stem from a woman in her 50s in good health and CMV-seropositive. Each CDR3 is given with its conserved first and last residue. D genes are given only for firm matches. Size is stated for part of the rows, as once, few or many counts, or as a class when the clone is expanded.

J: TRBJ1-2; size: NA; V: TRBV6-6; D: NA; DNA: TGTGCCAGCAGCCTCGGACAGCAAAATTATAACTATGGCTACACCTTC; CDR3: CASSLGQQNYNYGYTF
J: TRBJ2-5; size: NA; V: TRBV27; D: NA; DNA: TGTGCCAGCAGTTTAGGCAGGCTCCCCGTGGAGACCCAGTACTTC; CDR3: CASSLGRLPVETQYF
J: TRBJ2-1; size: NA; V: TRBV29-1; D: NA; DNA: TGCAGCGGTCTTAGAGGTGGTGAGCAGTTCTTC; CDR3: CSGLRGGEQFF
J: TRBJ2-7; size: NA; V: TRBV6-5; D: NA; DNA: TGTGCCAGCAGTTCCCCAAGCTATGGCGAGCAGTACTTC; CDR3: CASSSPSYGEQYF
J: TRBJ2-1; size: few; V: TRBV5-1; D: NA; DNA: TGCGCCAGCAGCGTAGGGACAACGGCTGAGCAGTTCTTC; CDR3: CASSVGTTAEQFF
J: TRBJ1-2; size: NA; V: TRBV7-2; D: TRBD1; DNA: TGTGCCAGCAGCGCCTGGACAGGGAACTATGGCTACACCTTC; CDR3: CASSAWTGNYGYTF
J: TRBJ2-1; size: NA; V: TRBV4-3; D: TRBD2; DNA: TGCGCCAGCAGCCAAGATAGAACTAGCGGGGGACTCAATGAGCAGTTCTTC; CDR3: CASSQDRTSGGLNEQFF
J: TRBJ1-1; size: NA; V: TRBV30; D: NA; DNA: TGTGCCTGGACTGGACACATGAACACTGAAGCTTTCTTT; CDR3: CAWTGHMNTEAFF
J: TRBJ2-6; size: NA; V: TRBV9; D: TRBD1; DNA: TGTGCCAGCAGCGCCCAACGCGTACTCGACAGGGCCGACAACTCTGGGGCCAACGTCCTGACTTTC; CDR3: CASSAQRVLDRADNSGANVLTF
J: TRBJ2-3; size: NA; V: TRBV6-1; D: TRBD2; DNA: TGTGCCAGCAGTGAAACTAGCGGGGGGGCAGATACGCAGTATTTT; CDR3: CASSETSGGADTQYF
J: TRBJ2-7; size: NA; V: TRBV7-2; D: NA; DNA: TGTGCCAGCAGCTTAGAAGGATGGGGCAACGAGCAGTACTTC; CDR3: CASSLEGWGNEQYF
J: TRBJ2-3; size: NA; V: TRBV5-1; D: NA; DNA: TGCGCCAGCACCTTTGAGGGGGTGATGGGCACAGATACGCAGTATTTT; CDR3: CASTFEGVMGTDTQYF
J: TRBJ1-1; size: NA; V: TRBV5-1; D: NA; DNA: TGCGCCAGCACCGCGCAGGGAAACACTGAAGCTTTCTTT; CDR3: CASTAQGNTEAFF
J: TRBJ2-2; size: once; V: TRBV11-2; D: NA; DNA: TGTGCTAGCAGCTCCCTCTACCGAGGCGGGGAGCTGTTTTTT; CDR3: CASSSLYRGGELFF
J: TRBJ2-5; size: NA; V: TRBV30; D: TRBD1; DNA: TGTGCCTGGGCGGACAGGGGAGGGGAGACCCAGTACTTC; CDR3: CAWADRGGETQYF
J: TRBJ2-1; size: NA; V: TRBV7-2; D: TRBD2; DNA: TGTGCCAGCAGCGATCCAACCGGGACTAGCTTAAATGAGCAGTTCTTC; CDR3: CASSDPTGTSLNEQFF